The source of this TCR beta chain is a study of blood T cell repertoires in COVID-19. Study details: Italy, Spain and the United States were the sources of the convalescent and acute COVID-19 samples.

TCRdb's copy holds only in-frame clones and misses some; the assay was immunoSEQ multiplex PCR. The sample has 120,000 to 150,000 clones, roughly four fifths seen once; the top ten hold around 15%. This CDR3 contains 15 residues. Germline-derived CDR1 and CDR2 are SGHRS and YFSETQ. The ends were cut back, 5 bases at V and 8 bases at J, with 20 bases in the middle. This chain links TRBV5-1 with TRBJ2-1; D possibly corresponds to TRBD1 (5 bases). Sequenced sample: peripheral blood. This receptor was taken from a human donor with acute or convalescent COVID-19. The donor label of this sample is uncertain. CDR3 loop: CASRRDSREYDEQFF. CDR3 in DNA: TGCGCCAGCAGGCGTGACAGTCGAGAATACGATGAGCAGTTCTTC.